Listed below are T cell receptor beta chains from one sample, sequenced in a study of blood T cell repertoires in COVID-19. Clones were sequenced by immunoSEQ multiplex PCR, and TCRdb holds only the in-frame ones, with some missing. This table has 110,000 to 150,000 clones, over 75% appearing once. Material: peripheral blood. All receptors derive from a human donor in a cohort sampled during active COVID-19. Both conserved end residues are part of each CDR3. A D gene is named only where the DNA matches it firmly. Where a row states a size, it is once, few, many or the class of an expanded clone; other rows omit it.

V gene,J gene,clone size,D gene,CDR3 DNA,CDR3 protein
TRBV11-3,TRBJ2-5,-,-,TGTGCCAGCAGCCGAGATGGGCAGGAAGAGACCCAGTACTTC,CASSRDGQEETQYF
TRBV7-8,TRBJ2-7,-,TRBD1,TGTGCCAGCAGTTTAGCCGGGACAGACATCTACGAGCAGTACTTC,CASSLAGTDIYEQYF
TRBV19,TRBJ2-2,-,-,TGTGCCAGTAGTATCCGGTCAGGGTCCGGGGAGCTGTTTTTT,CASSIRSGSGELFF
TRBV7-9,TRBJ2-5,-,TRBD2,TGTGCCAGCAGCTTTAGCGGGGGGGCCTACGAGACCCAGTACTTC,CASSFSGGAYETQYF
TRBV7-2,TRBJ1-1,-,-,TGTGCCAGCAGCTTAGAAATGAGGGCTGAAGCTTTCTTT,CASSLEMRAEAFF
TRBV5-1,TRBJ2-1,few,TRBD1,TGCGCCAGCATTGCAACAGGGGGATCTAATGAGCAGTTCTTC,CASIATGGSNEQFF
TRBV27,TRBJ2-1,-,TRBD1,TGTGCCAGCAGTTCCATAGGGCAGGGGGCAGGGAATGAGCAGTTCTTC,CASSSIGQGAGNEQFF
TRBV19,TRBJ1-1,-,-,TGTGCCAGTGCAGCTCGGGGACACGGTAGGGCTGAAGCTTTCTTT,CASAARGHGRAEAFF
TRBV5-1,TRBJ1-2,-,-,TGCGCCAGCAGACTTCTACAGGGTAACTATGGCTACACCTTC,CASRLLQGNYGYTF
TRBV27,TRBJ1-2,-,TRBD1,TGTGCCAGCAGCCGGACAGGGGTTGGCTACACCTTC,CASSRTGVGYTF
TRBV4-1,TRBJ2-5,-,TRBD1,TGCGCCAGCAGCCAAGAAAGGCAGGGGGCCCGAGAGACCCAGTACTTC,CASSQERQGARETQYF
TRBV7-2,TRBJ2-2,-,-,TGTGCCAGCGGAAGGACACAGAACACCGGGGAGCTGTTTTTT,CASGRTQNTGELFF
TRBV7-3,TRBJ1-1,-,TRBD1,TGTGCCAGCAGCCTCCTTAAGGGACAGGGGAACACTGAAGCTTTCTTT,CASSLLKGQGNTEAFF
TRBV7-8,TRBJ2-3,-,-,TGTGCCAGCAGCGCAACTCGCGGGGAAAGTGGTTATACGCAGTATTTT,CASSATRGESGYTQYF
TRBV3-1/TRBV3-2,TRBJ1-1,-,TRBD1,TGTGCCAGCAGCCCACAGGGGGCTCTAAACACTGAAGCTTTCTTT,CASSPQGALNTEAFF
TRBV29-1,TRBJ2-5,-,TRBD2,TGCAGCGTTGAAGGGACTAGCGGGCAAGAGACCCAGTACTTC,CSVEGTSGQETQYF
TRBV7-2,TRBJ1-6,-,TRBD1,TGTGCCAGCAGCTTAGGACAGGGACAGGATTCACCCCTCCACTTT,CASSLGQGQDSPLHF
TRBV7-2,TRBJ1-2,once,-,TGTGCCAGCAGCCCCAAGACAGGAATGGACTATGGCTACACCTTC,CASSPKTGMDYGYTF
TRBV13,TRBJ2-5,-,-,TGTGCCAGCAGCCGAGGATCGGCCGTACAAGAGACCCAGTACTTC,CASSRGSAVQETQYF
TRBV19,TRBJ2-3,-,TRBD2,TGTGCCAGTAGTACCCTGTCGCCAGCGGGAGCGACAGATACGCAGTATTTT,CASSTLSPAGATDTQYF
TRBV5-1,TRBJ1-1,-,TRBD1,TGCGCCAGCAGCGGAGGAGGGCAGGGGGGCACTGAAGCTTTCTTT,CASSGGGQGGTEAFF
TRBV2,TRBJ1-2,-,-,TGTGCCAGCCAGCAGGGTTCCTATGGCTACACCTTC,CASQQGSYGYTF
TRBV27,TRBJ1-5,-,-,TGTGCCAGCAAGAGGGGACAATATAGCAATCAGCCCCAGCATTTT,CASKRGQYSNQPQHF
TRBV7-8,TRBJ1-1,-,TRBD1,TGTGCCAGCAGCTCCCGGGACAGCGTCATGAACACTGAAGCTTTCTTT,CASSSRDSVMNTEAFF
TRBV5-1,TRBJ1-1,-,-,TGCGCCAGCAGCCCACTCTCTACAGGAAACACTGAAGCTTTCTTT,CASSPLSTGNTEAFF
TRBV7-8,TRBJ2-3,-,-,TGTGCCAGCAGCGCGCGGAGAGCCACAGATACGCAGTATTTT,CASSARRATDTQYF
TRBV7-2,TRBJ2-1,-,-,TGTGCCAGCAGCCAAACCGGGGGGCCCTATGAGCAGTTCTTC,CASSQTGGPYEQFF
TRBV6-6,TRBJ2-3,-,TRBD2,TGTGCCAGCAGTTACGGGACTAGCGGACGCACAGATACGCAGTATTTT,CASSYGTSGRTDTQYF
TRBV7-2,TRBJ1-5,few,-,TGTGCCAGCAGCTTACAAAGCGGTCAGCCCCAGCATTTT,CASSLQSGQPQHF
TRBV3-1/TRBV3-2,TRBJ1-1,-,TRBD1,TGTGCCAGCAGCCCGACGTTAACAGGGGAAGCTGAAGCTTTCTTT,CASSPTLTGEAEAFF
TRBV9,TRBJ2-2,-,-,TGTGCCAGCAGCTTCCTTAGCGGAGGCGATAGCACCGGGGAGCTGTTTTTT,CASSFLSGGDSTGELFF
TRBV3-1/TRBV3-2,TRBJ2-5,-,TRBD2,TGTGCCAGCAGTCCAAGAATCCTAGCGGGAGGTGAAGAGACCCAGTACTTC,CASSPRILAGGEETQYF
TRBV7-9,TRBJ1-1,-,-,TGTGCCAGCAGCTTAACTGGGCTCGGGAACACTGAAGCTTTCTTT,CASSLTGLGNTEAFF
TRBV7-2,TRBJ2-1,-,-,TGTGCCAGCAGCTTAGTTATTGGGCGTGAGCAGTTCTTC,CASSLVIGREQFF
TRBV15,TRBJ2-5,-,-,TGTGCCACCAGCTCCTCGGGGGAGACCCAGTACTTC,CATSSSGETQYF
TRBV7-2,TRBJ1-1,-,-,TGTGCCAGCAGCTTTTCCCGAGACACTGAAGCTTTCTTT,CASSFSRDTEAFF
TRBV5-1,TRBJ1-3,-,TRBD1,TGCGCCAGCAGCCTGACAGGGACCTCTGGAAACACCATATATTTT,CASSLTGTSGNTIYF
TRBV7-2,TRBJ2-2,once,-,TGTGCCAGCAGCTTACAGGGGACCGGGGAGCTGTTTTTT,CASSLQGTGELFF
TRBV7-6,TRBJ2-7,-,TRBD1,TGTGCCAGCAGCTCTCTTCCGGGACAGGGAGGCTACGAGCAGTACTTC,CASSSLPGQGGYEQYF
TRBV7-3,TRBJ2-3,-,TRBD2,TGTGCCAGCAGCCCCGAGGGCGGGGGAACCACAGATACGCAGTATTTT,CASSPEGGGTTDTQYF
TRBV7-9,TRBJ2-5,-,TRBD1,TGTGCCAGCAGAGGACAGGGAACACAAGAGACCCAGTACTTC,CASRGQGTQETQYF
TRBV15,TRBJ1-6,-,TRBD1,TGTGCCACCAGCAGAGAGGGGGCACAGGGGGGTTCGGGTAATTCACCCCTCCACTTT,CATSREGAQGGSGNSPLHF
TRBV5-1,TRBJ2-3,-,TRBD2,TGCGCCAGCAGGACTTATAGCGGGGGGGATACAGATACGCAGTATTTT,CASRTYSGGDTDTQYF
TRBV12-3/TRBV12-4,TRBJ1-2,-,-,TGTGCCAGCAGTTTTGGGGGGGTAAGGGGCTACACCTTC,CASSFGGVRGYTF
TRBV5-6,TRBJ2-1,-,-,TGTGCCAGCAGCCCCAACCCTAGCGCCTCCTACAATGAGCAGTTCTTC,CASSPNPSASYNEQFF
TRBV5-6,TRBJ2-2,few,-,TGTGCCAGCAGCTTGCATCCAAACACCGGGGAGCTGTTTTTT,CASSLHPNTGELFF
TRBV4-3,TRBJ2-3,few,-,TGCGCCAGCAGCCAAGAAGTAGCGGATACGCAGTATTTT,CASSQEVADTQYF
TRBV27,TRBJ1-5,few,-,TGTGCCAGCAGTTTCCAGAGCAATCAGCCCCAGCATTTT,CASSFQSNQPQHF
TRBV2,TRBJ1-5,-,-,TGTGCCAGCAGTGATTTAGGAGGCAATCAGCCCCAGCATTTT,CASSDLGGNQPQHF
TRBV6-2/TRBV6-3,TRBJ2-5,once,TRBD2,TGTGCCAGCAGTTTACTAGCGGTGGCAGGGACCCAGTACTTC,CASSLLAVAGTQYF
TRBV4-2,TRBJ2-1,-,-,TGTGCCAGCAGCCAAGAATACAACAATGAGCAGTTCTTC,CASSQEYNNEQFF
TRBV4-3,TRBJ2-1,many,TRBD2,TGCGCCAGCAGCCAAGGCGGAGGACTAGTCGATGAGCAGTTCTTC,CASSQGGGLVDEQFF
TRBV15,TRBJ2-1,-,TRBD2,TGTGCCACCAGCAGAGATCTAGCGGGAGCCTCAAATGAGCAGTTCTTC,CATSRDLAGASNEQFF
TRBV12-3/TRBV12-4,TRBJ1-5,-,-,TGTGCCAGCAGTTTTCGGGATCAGCCCCAGCATTTT,CASSFRDQPQHF
TRBV5-3,TRBJ1-4,-,-,TGTGCCAGAAGCTTGTGGGCAAATGAAAAACTGTTTTTT,CARSLWANEKLFF